What follows are 7 T cell receptor beta chains derived from one specimen sequenced in a study of primary melanoma T cells and metastatic recurrence. The repertoire was sequenced with immunoSEQ multiplex PCR; TCRdb's copy has only in-frame clones and lacks some. The top ten clones hold 10% to 13% of a sample with hundreds of clones, just under 95% of them seen once. Sequenced material: melanoma tumor tissue. Every receptor here comes from a human donor with melanoma.

The chain recombines TRBV11-3 with TRBJ2-3; either TRBD1 or TRBD2 may supply D (6 bases each). This CDR3 is built from 15 residues. CDR1 and CDR2 (germline): SGHNT, YENEEA. V was shortened by 7 bases and J by 3 bases, with 17 bases between the two germline ends. The DNA for the CDR3 is TGTGCCAGCACGAACGGGGGCAGGGCTACAGATACGCAGTATTTT. Protein product: CASTNGGRATDTQYF.

The chain is built from TRBV14 and TRBJ2-5, with D tentatively TRBD1 or TRBD2 (5 bases each). Germline V gene lookup returns CDR1 SGHDN and CDR2 FVKESK. Trimming pared 2 bases from V and 5 bases from J, leaving 15 bases between. CDR3 length: 15 amino acids. The CDR3 nucleotides read TGTGCCAGCAGCCAAACGGGGACCTTGGGGGAGACCCAGTACTTC. Protein: CASSQTGTLGETQYF.

The chain employs TRBV18 and TRBJ2-4; 10 nucleotides align to TRBD1. The CDR3 sequence is 16 residues long. In germline, CDR1 is KGHSH, CDR2 LQKENI. V was clipped by 2 bases and J by 5 bases; unmatched bases: 6. The CDR3 loop is CASSPRTGGYENIQYF. The CDR3 bases are TGTGCCAGCTCACCAAGGACAGGGGGTTATGAAAACATTCAGTACTTC.

The chain joins TRBV7-1 to TRBJ1-1; D unclear. Being an ORF, TRBV7-1 has a function that is uncertain. V gave up 8 bases and J gave up 1 base, with 11 bases separating them. The CDR3 consists of 13 residues. The CDR3 DNA follows: TGTGCCAGCGGCCCTGGTTGGAACACTGAAGCTTTCTTT. Protein product: CASGPGWNTEAFF.

This clone was found a few times. V and J are TRBV6-8 and TRBJ1-5, with D unclear. In germline, CDR1 is MNHGY, CDR2 SAAAGT. The CDR3 runs to 14 residues. V dropped 10 bases and J dropped 9 bases, with 22 bases sitting between them. Here the CDR3 DNA reads TGTGCCATCGGAAGAGAGATAGCATGGGGGCCCCAGCATTTT. Residues: CAIGREIAWGPQHF.

This chain connects TRBV10-2 to TRBJ2-3, with D perhaps matching TRBD2 (7 bases). The CDR3 is made up of 16 amino acids. The germline V gene has CDR1 WSHSY and CDR2 SAAADI. The V gene lost 7 bases and the J gene lost 0 bases, with 17 bases spanning the gap. CDR3 DNA sequence: TGCGCCAGCAAGTGGAGGCGGGGGCCTAGCACAGATACGCAGTATTTT. It specifies CASKWRRGPSTDTQYF.

The chain couples TRBV18 to TRBJ2-7; perhaps D is TRBD1 or TRBD2 (6 bases each). The germline gives CDR1 KGHSH, CDR2 LQKENI. The ends were cut back, 6 bases at V and 5 bases at J, with 14 bases in the middle. The length of the CDR3 is 13 residues. CDR3 in DNA: TGTGCCAGCTCCTTGTCGGGGGCGAACGAGCAGTACTTC. This encodes CASSLSGANEQYF. The full variable domain, its missing parts supplied by reference TRBV18 and TRBJ2-7, is NAGVMQNPRHLVRRRGQEARLRCSPMKGHSHVYWYRQLPEEGLKFMVYLQKENIIDESGMPKERFSAEFPKEGPSILRIQQVVRGDSAAYFCASSLSGANEQYFGPGTRLTVT.